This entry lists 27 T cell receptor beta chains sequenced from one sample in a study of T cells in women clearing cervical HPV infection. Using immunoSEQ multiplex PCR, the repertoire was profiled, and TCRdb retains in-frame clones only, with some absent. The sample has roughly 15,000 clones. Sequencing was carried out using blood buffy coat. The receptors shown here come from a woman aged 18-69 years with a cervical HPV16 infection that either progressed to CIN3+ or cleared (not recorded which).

The CDR3 region is CASRWTGAYEQYF. Incomplete CDR3 DNA: TGTGCCAGCAGATGGACAGGGGCCTACGAG. The chain uses TRBV7-2 and TRBJ2-7, with TRBD1 identical over 9 bases. The CDR3 end is not reached by the read, which stops 3 residues before it; the germline J gene fills it in. CDR1 and CDR2 from the germline V gene are SGHTA and FQGNSA. This CDR3 is built from 13 residues. V was clipped by 6 bases and J by 2 bases; unmatched bases: 2.

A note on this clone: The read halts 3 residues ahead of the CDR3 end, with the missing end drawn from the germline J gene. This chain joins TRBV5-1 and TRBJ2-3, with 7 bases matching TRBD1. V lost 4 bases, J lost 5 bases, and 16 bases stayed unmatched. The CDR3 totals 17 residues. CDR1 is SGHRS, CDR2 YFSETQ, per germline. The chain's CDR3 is CASSPQIITGVGDTQYF. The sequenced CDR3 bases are TGCGCCAGCAGCCCGCAGATTATCACAGGGGTGGGAGATACG.

CDR3 residues: CASSGDFPYEQYF. The CDR3 bases that were read are TGTGCCAGCAGTGGAGACTTCCCCTACGAG. The V and J genes are TRBV12-3 or TRBV12-4 and TRBJ2-7; D remains ambiguous. The CDR3 end lies 3 residues beyond the end of the read and is filled in from the germline J gene. The ends were cut back, 5 bases at V and 2 bases at J, with 10 bases in the middle. This CDR3 has 13 amino acids.

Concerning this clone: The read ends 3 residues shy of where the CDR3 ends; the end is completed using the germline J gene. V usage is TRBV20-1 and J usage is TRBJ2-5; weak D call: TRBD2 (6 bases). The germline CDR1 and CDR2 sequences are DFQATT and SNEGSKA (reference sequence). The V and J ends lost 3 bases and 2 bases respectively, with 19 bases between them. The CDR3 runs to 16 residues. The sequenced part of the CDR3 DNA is TGCAGTGCTAGGGGCCCCGCACTAGCTCAACAAGAGACC. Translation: CSARGPALAQQET. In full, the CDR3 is CSARGPALAQQETQYF.

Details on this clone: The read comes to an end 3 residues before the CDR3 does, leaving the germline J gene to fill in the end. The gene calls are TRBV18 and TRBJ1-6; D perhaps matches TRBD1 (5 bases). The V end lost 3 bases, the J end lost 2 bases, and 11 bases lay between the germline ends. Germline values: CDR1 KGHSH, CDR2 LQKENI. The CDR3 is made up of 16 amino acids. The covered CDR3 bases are TGTGCCAGCTCACCCCAACAGGAAGCCTATAATTCACCC. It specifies CASSPQQEAYNSP. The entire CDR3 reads CASSPQQEAYNSPLHF. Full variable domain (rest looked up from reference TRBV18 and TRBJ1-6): NAGVMQNPRHLVRRRGQEARLRCSPMKGHSHVYWYRQLPEEGLKFMVYLQKENIIDESGMPKERFSAEFPKEGPSILRIQQVVRGDSAAYFCASSPQQEAYNSPLHFGNGTRLTVT.

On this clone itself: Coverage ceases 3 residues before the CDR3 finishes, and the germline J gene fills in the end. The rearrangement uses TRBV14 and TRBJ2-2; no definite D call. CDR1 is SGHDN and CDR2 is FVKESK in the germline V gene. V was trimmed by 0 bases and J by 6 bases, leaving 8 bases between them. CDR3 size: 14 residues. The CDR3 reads CASSQDLRSGELFF. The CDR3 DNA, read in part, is TGTGCCAGCAGCCAAGATCTCAGGTCCGGGGAG.

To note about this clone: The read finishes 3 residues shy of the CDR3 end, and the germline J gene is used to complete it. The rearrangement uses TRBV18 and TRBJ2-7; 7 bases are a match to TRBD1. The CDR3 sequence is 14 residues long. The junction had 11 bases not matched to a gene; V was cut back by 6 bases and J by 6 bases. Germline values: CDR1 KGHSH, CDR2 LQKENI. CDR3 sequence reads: CASSPGTDSVEQYF. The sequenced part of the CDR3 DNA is TGTGCCAGCTCCCCAGGGACAGACTCCGTCGAG.

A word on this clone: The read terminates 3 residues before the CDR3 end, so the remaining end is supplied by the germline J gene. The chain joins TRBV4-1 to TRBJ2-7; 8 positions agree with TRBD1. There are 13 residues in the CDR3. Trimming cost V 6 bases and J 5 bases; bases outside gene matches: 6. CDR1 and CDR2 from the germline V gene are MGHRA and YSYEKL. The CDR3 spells CASRGQGRDEQYF. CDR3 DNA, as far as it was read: TGCGCCAGCAGAGGACAGGGACGGGACGAG.

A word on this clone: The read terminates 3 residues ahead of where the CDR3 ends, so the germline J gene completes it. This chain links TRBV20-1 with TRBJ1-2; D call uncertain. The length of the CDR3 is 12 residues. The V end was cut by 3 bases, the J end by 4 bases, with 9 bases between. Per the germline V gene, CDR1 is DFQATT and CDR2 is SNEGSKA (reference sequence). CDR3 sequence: CSASFQAYGYTF. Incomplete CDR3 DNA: TGCAGTGCTAGTTTCCAGGCCTATGGC.

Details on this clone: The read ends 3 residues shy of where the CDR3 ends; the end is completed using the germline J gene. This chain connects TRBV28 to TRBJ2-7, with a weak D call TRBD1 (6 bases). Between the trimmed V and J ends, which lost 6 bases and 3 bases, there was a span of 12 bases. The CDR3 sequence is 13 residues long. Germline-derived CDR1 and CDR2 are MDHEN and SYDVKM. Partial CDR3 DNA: TGTGCCAGCAGGGGGACATCGAGCTACGAG. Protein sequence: CASRGTSSYE. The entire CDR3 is CASRGTSSYEQYF.

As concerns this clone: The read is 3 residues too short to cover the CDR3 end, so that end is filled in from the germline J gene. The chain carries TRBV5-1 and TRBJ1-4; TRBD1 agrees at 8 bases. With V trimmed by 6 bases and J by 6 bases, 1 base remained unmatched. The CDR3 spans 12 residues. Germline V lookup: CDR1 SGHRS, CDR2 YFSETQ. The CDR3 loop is CASTGQDEKLFF. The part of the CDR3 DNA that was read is TGCGCCAGCACGGGACAGGATGAAAAA.

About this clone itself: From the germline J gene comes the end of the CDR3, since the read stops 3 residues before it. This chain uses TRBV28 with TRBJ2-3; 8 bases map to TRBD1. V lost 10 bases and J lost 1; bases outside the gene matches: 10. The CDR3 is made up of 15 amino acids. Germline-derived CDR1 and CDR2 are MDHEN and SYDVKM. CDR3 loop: CATSQPDRGTDTQYF. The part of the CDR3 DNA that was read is TGTGCCACTTCACAACCGGACAGGGGCACAGATACG. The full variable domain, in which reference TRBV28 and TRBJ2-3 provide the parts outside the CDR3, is DVKVTQSSRYLVKRTGEKVFLECVQDMDHENMFWYRQDPGLGLRLIYFSYDVKMKEKGDIPEGYSVSREKKERFSLILESASTNQTSMYLCATSQPDRGTDTQYFGPGTRLTVL.

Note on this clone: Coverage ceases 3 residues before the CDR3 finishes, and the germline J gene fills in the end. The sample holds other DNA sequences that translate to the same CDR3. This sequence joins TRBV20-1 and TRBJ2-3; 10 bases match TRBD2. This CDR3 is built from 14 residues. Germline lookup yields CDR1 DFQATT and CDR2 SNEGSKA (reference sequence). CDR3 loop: CSAERGGRRDTQYF. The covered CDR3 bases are TGCAGTGCTGAGCGGGGGGGCCGTAGAGACACG.

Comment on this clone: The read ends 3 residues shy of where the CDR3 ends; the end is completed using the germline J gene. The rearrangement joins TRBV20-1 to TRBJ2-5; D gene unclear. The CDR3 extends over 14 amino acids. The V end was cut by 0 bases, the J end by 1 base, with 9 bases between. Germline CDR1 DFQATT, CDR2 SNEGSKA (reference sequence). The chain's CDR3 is CSARDQDRQETQYF. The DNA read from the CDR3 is TGCAGTGCTAGAGATCAGGATCGCCAAGAGACC.

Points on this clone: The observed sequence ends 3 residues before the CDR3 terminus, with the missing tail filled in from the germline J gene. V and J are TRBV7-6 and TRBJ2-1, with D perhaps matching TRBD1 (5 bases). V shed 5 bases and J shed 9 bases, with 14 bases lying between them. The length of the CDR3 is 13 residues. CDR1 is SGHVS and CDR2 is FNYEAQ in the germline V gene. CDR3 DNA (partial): TGTGCCAGCAGCATAGGGGCTATAGGTGAG. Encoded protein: CASSIGAIGE. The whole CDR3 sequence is CASSIGAIGEQFF.

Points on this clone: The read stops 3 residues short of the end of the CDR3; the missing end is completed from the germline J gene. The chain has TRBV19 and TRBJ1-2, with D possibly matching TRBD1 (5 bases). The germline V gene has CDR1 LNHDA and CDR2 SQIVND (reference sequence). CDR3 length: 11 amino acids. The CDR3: CASSIGHDYTF. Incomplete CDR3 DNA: TGTGCCAGTAGTATCGGACACGAC. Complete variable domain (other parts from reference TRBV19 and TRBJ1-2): DGGITQSPKYLFRKEGQNVTLSCEQNLNHDAMYWYRQDPGQGLRLIYYSQIVNDFQKGDIAEGYSVSREKKESFPLTVTSAQKNPTAFYLCASSIGHDYTFGSGTRLTVV.

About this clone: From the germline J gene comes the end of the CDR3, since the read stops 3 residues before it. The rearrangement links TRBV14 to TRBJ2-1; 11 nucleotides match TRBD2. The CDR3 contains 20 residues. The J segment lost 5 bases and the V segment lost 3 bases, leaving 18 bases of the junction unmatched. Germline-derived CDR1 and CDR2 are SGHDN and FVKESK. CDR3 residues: CASSHLLASRGTSGNNEQFF. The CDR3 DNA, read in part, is TGTGCCAGCAGCCACCTTCTTGCCTCGAGAGGGACTAGCGGTAACAATGAG.

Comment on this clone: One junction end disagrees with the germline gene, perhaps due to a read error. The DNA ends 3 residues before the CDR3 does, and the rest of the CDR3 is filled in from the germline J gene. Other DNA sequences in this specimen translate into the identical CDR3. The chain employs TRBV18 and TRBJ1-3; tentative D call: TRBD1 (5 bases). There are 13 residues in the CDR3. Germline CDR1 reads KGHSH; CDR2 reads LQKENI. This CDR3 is CASAGETGNTIYF. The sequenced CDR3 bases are TGTGCCAGCGCGGGGGAGACTGGAAACACA.

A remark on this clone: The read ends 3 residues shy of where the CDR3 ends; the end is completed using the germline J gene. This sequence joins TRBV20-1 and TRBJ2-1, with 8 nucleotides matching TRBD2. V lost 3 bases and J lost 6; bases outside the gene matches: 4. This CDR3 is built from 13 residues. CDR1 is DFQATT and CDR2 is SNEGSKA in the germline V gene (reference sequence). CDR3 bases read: TGCAGTGCTAGCCAAACTAGCGGCAATGAG. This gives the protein CSASQTSGNE. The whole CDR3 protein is CSASQTSGNEQFF.

The CDR3 region is CASSGLAGDTDTQYF. CDR3 bases read: TGTGCCAGCAGTGGACTAGCGGGGGACACAGATACG. The chain recombines TRBV6-2 or TRBV6-3 with TRBJ2-3; TRBD2 aligns across 13 bases. The read stops 3 residues short of the end of the CDR3; the missing end is completed from the germline J gene. The trim removed 5 bases at V and 2 bases at J, leaving 1 base unmatched. The germline gives CDR1 MNHEY, CDR2 SVGEGT. There are 15 residues in the CDR3.

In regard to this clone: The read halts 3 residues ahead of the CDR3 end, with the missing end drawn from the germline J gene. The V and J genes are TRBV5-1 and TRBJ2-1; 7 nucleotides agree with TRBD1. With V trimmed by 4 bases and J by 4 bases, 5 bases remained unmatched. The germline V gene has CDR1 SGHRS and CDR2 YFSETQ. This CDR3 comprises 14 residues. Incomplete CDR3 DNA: TGCGCCAGCAGCAACGGACAGGAGTACAATGAG. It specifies CASSNGQEYNE. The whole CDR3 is CASSNGQEYNEQFF.

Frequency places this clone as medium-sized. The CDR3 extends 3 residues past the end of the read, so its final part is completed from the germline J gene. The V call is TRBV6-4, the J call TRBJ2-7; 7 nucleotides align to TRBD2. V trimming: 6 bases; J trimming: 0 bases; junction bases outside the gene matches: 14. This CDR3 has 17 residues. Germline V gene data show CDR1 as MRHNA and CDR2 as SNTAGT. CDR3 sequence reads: CASSDRDPAGHSYEQYF. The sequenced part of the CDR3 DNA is TGTGCCAGCAGCGACCGCGATCCAGCGGGGCACTCCTACGAG.

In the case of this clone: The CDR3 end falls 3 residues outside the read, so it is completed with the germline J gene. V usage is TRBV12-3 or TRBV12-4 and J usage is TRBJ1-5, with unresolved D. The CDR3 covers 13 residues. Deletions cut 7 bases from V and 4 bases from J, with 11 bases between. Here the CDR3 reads CASTPGLNQPQHF. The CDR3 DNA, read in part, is TGTGCCAGCACCCCGGGTCTAAATCAGCCC.

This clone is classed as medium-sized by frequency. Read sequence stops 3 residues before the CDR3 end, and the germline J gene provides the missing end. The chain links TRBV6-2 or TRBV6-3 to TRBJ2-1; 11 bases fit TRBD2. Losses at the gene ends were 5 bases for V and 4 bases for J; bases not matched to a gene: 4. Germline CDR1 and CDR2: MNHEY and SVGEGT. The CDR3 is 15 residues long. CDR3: CASSTGTSGYNEQFF. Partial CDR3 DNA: TGTGCCAGCAGTACAGGGACTAGCGGTTACAATGAG.

This chain's CDR3 is CASSQTGLETETQYF. The covered CDR3 bases are TGTGCCAGCAGCCAGACGGGACTAGAAACGGAGACC. This chain links TRBV11-3 with TRBJ2-5, with 8 bases that match TRBD2. The read ends 3 residues early relative to the CDR3; the germline J gene fills the gap. Germline loops: CDR1 SGHNT, CDR2 YENEEA. V lost 5 bases, J lost 5 bases, and 10 bases stayed unmatched. There are 15 residues in the CDR3.

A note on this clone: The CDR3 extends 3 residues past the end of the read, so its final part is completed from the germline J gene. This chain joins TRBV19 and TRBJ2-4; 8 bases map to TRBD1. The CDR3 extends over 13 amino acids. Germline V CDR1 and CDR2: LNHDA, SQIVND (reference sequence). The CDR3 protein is CASRQGRDYGQYF. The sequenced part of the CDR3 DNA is TGTGCCAGCCGACAGGGGCGAGACTATGGT.

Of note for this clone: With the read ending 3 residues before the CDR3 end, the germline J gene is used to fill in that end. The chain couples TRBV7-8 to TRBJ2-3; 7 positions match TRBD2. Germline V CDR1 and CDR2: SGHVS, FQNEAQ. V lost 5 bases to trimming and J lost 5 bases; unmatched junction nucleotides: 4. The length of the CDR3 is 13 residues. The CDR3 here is CASSPGGGDTQYF. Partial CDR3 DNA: TGTGCCAGCAGCCCGGGGGGTGGAGATACG.